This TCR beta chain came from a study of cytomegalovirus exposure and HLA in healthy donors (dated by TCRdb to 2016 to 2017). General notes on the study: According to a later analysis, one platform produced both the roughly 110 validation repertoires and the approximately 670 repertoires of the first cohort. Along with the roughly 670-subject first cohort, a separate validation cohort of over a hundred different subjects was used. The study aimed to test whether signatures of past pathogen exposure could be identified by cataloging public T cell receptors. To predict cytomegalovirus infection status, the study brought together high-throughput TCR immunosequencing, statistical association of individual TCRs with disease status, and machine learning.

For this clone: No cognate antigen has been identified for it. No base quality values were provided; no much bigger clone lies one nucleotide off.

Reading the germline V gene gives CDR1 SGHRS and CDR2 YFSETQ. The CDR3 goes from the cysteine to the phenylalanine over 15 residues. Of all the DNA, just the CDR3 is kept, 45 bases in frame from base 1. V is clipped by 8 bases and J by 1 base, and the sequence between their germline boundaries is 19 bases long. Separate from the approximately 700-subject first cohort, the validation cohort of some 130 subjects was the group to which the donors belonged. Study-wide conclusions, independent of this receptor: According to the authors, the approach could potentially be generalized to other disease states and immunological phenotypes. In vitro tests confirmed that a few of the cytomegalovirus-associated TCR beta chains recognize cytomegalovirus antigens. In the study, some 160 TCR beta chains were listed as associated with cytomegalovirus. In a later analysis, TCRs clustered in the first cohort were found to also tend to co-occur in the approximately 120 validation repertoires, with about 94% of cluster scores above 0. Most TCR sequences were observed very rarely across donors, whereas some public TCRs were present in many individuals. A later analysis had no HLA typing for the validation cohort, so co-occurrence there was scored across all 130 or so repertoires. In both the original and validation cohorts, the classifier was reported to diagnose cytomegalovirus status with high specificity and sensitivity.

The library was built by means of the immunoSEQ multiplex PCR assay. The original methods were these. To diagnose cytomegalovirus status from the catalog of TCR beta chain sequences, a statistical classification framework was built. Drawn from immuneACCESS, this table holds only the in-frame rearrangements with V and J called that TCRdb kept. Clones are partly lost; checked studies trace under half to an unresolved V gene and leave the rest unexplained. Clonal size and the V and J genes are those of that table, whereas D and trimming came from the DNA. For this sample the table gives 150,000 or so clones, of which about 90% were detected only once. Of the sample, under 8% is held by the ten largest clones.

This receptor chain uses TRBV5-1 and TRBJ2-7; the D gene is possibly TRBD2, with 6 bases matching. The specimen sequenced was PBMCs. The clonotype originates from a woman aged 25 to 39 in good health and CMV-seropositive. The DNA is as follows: TGCGCCAGGTCCAGGAGGGATAGCGAATCCTACGAGCAGTACTTC. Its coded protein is CARSRRDSESYEQYF.